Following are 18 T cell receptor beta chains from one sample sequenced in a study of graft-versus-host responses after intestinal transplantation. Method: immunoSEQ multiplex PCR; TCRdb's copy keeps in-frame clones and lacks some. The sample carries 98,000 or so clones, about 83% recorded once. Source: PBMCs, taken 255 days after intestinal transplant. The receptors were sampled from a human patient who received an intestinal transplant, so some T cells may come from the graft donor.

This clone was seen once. CDR3 bases: TGTGCCAGCAGTTCTGGGACTAGCGGTACAGATACGCAGTATTTT. It is translated as CASSSGTSGTDTQYF. J is TRBJ2-3 and V is TRBV27; 11 nucleotides align to TRBD2. V lost 4 bases to trimming and J lost 3 bases; unmatched junction nucleotides: 3. This CDR3 is built from 15 residues. The V gene's germline CDR1 is MNHEY and CDR2 SMNVEV (reference sequence).

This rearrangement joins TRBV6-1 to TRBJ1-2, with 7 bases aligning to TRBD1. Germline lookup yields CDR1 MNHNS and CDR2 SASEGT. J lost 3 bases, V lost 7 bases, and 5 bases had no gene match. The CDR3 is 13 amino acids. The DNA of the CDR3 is TGTGCCAGCAATGCAGGGGGTTACTATGGCTACACCTTC. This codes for CASNAGGYYGYTF.

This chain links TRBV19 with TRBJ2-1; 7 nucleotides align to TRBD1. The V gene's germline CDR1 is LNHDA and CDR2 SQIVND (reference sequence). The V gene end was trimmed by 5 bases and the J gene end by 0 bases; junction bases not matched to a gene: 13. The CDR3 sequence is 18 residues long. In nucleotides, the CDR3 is TGTGCCAGTAGTTTCCTCCCGACAGGGAGTAGCTCCTACAATGAGCAGTTCTTC. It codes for CASSFLPTGSSSYNEQFF.

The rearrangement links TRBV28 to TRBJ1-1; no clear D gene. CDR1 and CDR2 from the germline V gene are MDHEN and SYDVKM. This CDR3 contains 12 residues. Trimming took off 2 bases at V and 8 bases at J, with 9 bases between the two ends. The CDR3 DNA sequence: TGTGCCAGCAGTTTAGGAGGATCCGAAGCTTTCTTT. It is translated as CASSLGGSEAFF.

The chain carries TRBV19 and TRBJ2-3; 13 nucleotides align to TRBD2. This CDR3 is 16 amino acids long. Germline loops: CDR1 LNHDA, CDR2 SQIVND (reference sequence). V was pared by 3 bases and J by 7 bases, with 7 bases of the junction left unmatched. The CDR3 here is CASSMGGLAGANTQYF. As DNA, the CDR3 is TGTGCCAGTAGTATGGGAGGACTAGCGGGGGCAAATACGCAGTATTTT.

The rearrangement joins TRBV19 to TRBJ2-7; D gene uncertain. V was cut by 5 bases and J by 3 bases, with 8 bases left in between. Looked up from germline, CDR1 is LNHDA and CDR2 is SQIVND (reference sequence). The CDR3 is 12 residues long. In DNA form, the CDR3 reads TGTGCCAGTAGTCTGGCTGGCTACGAGCAGTACTTC. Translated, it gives CASSLAGYEQYF.

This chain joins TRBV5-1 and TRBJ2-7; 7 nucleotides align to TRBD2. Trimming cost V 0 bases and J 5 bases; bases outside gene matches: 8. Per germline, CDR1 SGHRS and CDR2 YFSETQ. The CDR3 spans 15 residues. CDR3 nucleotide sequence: TGCGCCAGCAGCTTGGGGTGGGGGACTAAAAACGAGCAGTACTTC. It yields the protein CASSLGWGTKNEQYF.

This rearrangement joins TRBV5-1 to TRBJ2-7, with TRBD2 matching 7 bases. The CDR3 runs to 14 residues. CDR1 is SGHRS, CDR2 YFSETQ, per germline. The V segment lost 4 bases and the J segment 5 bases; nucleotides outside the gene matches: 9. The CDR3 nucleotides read TGCGCCAGCAGCCGGGGGGAGGTCGGCCACGAGCAGTACTTC. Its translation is CASSRGEVGHEQYF.

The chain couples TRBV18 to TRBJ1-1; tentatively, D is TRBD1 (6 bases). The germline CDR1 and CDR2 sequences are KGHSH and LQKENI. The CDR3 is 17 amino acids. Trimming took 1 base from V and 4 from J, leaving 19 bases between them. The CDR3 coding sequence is TGTGCCAGCTCACCACAAGGGGGTCGGCAGGGATCCACTGAAGCTTTCTTT. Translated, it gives CASSPQGGRQGSTEAFF.

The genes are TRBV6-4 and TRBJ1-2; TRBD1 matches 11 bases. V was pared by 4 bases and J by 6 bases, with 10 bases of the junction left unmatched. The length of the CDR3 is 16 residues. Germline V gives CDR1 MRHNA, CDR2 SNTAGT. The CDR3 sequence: CASSAKAGTGGNGYTF. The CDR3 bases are TGTGCCAGCAGTGCCAAAGCCGGGACAGGGGGTAATGGCTACACCTTC.

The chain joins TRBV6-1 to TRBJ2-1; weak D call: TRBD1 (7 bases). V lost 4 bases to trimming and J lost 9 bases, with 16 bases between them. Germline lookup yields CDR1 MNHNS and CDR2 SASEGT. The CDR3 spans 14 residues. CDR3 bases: TGTGCCAGCAGTGTCCGAAACAGGGGAGGTGAGCAGTTCTTC. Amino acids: CASSVRNRGGEQFF.

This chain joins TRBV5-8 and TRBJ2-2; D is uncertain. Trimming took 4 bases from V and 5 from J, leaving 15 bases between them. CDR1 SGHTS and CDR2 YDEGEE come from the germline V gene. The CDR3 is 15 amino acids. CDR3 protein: CASSQFRPETGELFF. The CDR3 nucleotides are TGTGCCAGCAGCCAATTTAGACCTGAAACCGGGGAGCTGTTTTTT.

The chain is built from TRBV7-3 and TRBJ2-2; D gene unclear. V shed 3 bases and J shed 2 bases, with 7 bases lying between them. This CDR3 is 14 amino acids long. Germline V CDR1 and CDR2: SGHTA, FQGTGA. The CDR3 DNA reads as TGTGCCAGCAGCTTGGGCACAAACACCGGGGAGCTGTTTTTT. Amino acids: CASSLGTNTGELFF.

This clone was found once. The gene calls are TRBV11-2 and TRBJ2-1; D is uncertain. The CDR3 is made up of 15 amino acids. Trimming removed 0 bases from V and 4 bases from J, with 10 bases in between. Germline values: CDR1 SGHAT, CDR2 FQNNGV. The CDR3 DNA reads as TGTGCCAGCAGCTTAGACACGTCCTATTACAATGAGCAGTTCTTC. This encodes CASSLDTSYYNEQFF.

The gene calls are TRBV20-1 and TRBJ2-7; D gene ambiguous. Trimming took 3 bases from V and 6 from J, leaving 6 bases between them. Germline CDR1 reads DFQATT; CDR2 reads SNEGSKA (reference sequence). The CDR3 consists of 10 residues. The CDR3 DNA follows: TGCAGTGCTAGTCTTCCCGAGCAGTACTTC. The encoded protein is CSASLPEQYF.

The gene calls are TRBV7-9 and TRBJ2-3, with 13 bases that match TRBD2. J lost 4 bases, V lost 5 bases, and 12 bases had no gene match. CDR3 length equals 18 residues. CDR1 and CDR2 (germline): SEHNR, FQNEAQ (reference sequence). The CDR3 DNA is TGTGCCAGCAGCCTCCGACTAGCGGGGGGTACGGGCGCAGATACGCAGTATTTT. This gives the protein CASSLRLAGGTGADTQYF.

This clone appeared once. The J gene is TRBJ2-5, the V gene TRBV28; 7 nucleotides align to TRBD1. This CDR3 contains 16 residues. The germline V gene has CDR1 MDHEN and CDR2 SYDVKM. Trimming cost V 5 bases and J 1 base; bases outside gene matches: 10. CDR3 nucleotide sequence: TGTGCCAGCAGTCCCTTGGCACAGGGGCGCCAAGAGACCCAGTACTTC. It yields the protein CASSPLAQGRQETQYF.

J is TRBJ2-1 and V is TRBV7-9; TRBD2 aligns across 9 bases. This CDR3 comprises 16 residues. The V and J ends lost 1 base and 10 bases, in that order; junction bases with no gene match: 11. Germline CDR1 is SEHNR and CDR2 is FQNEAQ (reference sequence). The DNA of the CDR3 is TGTGCCAGCAGCTTAGGGTCTGGCGGGGGGGCCTGGGAGCAGTTCTTC. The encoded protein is CASSLGSGGGAWEQFF.